This TCR beta chain was captured in a study of shared clonotypes between healthy human individuals. Some clones are missing from TCRdb's copy, which holds only in-frame ones; the method was immunoSEQ multiplex PCR. The sample includes roughly 500,000 clones, about 78% seen only once; the top ten take more than 10%. For unsorted samples, genomic DNA was extracted from about 90 million PBMCs. This CDR3 has 15 amino acids. Per germline, CDR1 LGHNA and CDR2 YNFKEQ. With 4 bases removed from V and 2 bases from J, the gap between germline ends came to 15 bases. The sample comprised PBMCs. V and J are TRBV4-2 and TRBJ2-7, with D maybe TRBD1 (8 bases). The sequence was obtained from a woman in her forties in good health. Some clones in this sample may be carry-over from other donors' samples. The CDR3 DNA reads as TGTGCCAGCAGCCCAGGGGGGGACAGGACCTACGAGCAGTACTTC. Translated: CASSPGGDRTYEQYF.